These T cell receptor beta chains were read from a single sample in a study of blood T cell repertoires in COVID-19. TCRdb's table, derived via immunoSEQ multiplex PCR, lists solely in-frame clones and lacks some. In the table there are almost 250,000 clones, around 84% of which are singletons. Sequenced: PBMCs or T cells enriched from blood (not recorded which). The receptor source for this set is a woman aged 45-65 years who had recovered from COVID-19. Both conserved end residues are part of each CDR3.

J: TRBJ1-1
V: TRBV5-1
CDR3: CASSPRVSTEAFF

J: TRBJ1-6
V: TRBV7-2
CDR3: CASSFLTANSPLHF

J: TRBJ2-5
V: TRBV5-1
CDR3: CASSLEPGRETQYF

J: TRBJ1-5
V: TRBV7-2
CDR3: CASSLGARYNQPQHF

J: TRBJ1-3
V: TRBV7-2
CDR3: CASSSNSIANTIYF

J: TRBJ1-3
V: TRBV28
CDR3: CASSPGGSAGNTIYF

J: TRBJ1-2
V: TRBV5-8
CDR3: CASNSFATGSTHGYTF

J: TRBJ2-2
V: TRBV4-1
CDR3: CASTGTSKRNTGELFF

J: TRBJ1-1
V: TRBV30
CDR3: CACATGRVTEAFF

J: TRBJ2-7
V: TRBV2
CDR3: CASSGQTYEQYF

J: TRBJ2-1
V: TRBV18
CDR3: CASSPISGSIFSSYNEQFF

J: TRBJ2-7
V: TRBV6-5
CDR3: CASSYRTGGFGEQYF

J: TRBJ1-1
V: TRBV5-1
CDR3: CASSDTGGGLNTEAFF

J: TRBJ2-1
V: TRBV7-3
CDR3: CASSPGTGGDEQFF

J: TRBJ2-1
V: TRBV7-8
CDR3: CASSAGLVAGGVGNEQFF

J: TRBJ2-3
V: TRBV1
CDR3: CTSSLGTSRTDTQYF

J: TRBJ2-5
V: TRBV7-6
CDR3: CASSLARGLETQYF

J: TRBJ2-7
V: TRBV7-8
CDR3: CASSLKRAGGLYEQYF

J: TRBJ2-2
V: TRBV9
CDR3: CASSEGTGAGELFF

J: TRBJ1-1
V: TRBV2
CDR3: CASTNPGAGGNLVEAFF

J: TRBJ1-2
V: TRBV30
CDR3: CAWSVAGGMGYTF

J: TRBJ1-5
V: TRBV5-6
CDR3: CASSFWTGSLPGPQHF

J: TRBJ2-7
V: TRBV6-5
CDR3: CASSRTRVGLHEQYF

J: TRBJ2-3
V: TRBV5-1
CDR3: CASSLTGGSADTQYF

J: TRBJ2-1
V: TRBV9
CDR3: CASSVVGGMNEQFF

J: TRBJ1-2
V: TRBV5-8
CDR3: CASSFPNYGYTF

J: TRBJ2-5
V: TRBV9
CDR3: CASSLGTEPVETQYF

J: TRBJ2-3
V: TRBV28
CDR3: CATALLAGGGTDTQYF

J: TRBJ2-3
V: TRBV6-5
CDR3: CASSQQRDTDTQYF

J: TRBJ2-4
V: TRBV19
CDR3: CASSGGRAKNIQYF

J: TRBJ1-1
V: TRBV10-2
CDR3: CASSGRGRNTEAFF

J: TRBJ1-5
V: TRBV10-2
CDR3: CASTPGSFQPQHF

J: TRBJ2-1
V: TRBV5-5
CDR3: CASSRGQGMGEQFF

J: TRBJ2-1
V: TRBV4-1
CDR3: CASSQVPHRDPSFF

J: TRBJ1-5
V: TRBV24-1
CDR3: CATSDGRGNQPQHF

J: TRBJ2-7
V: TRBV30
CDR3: CAWTRGTGNYEQYF

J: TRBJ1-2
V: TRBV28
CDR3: CASSSPQGTRTNYGYTF

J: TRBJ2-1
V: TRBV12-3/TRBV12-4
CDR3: CASSPGNNEQFF

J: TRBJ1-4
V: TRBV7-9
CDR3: CASSSPGTDSRRANEKLFF

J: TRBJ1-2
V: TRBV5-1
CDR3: CASSLDGGGYTF

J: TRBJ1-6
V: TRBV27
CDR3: CASSSREAGMNSPLHF

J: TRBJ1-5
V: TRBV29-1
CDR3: CSVATDLGQPQHF

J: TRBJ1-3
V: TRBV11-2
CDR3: CASSFGRSHSGNTIYF

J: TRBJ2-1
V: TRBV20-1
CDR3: CSALGTVEQFF

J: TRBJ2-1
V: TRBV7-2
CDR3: CASSPLAGSYNEQFF